The 11 T cell receptor beta chains in this list originate from one sample, sequenced in a study of cytomegalovirus exposure and HLA in healthy donors. The PCR had 60 Vbeta and 13 Jbeta primers. Profiled with immunoSEQ multiplex PCR; TCRdb holds only in-frame clones, not every one. This table holds about 120,000 clones, 75% to 90% found once. The sequenced sample was PBMCs. The source is a man aged 35 to 55 in good health and CMV-seronegative.

This clone has just a few counts. The rearrangement uses TRBV6-5 and TRBJ2-5, with 8 bases matching TRBD1. The DNA end lines up better with TRBJ2-7; the J call may be wrong. This CDR3 has 16 amino acids. Germline lookup yields CDR1 MNHEY and CDR2 SVGAGI. In DNA form, the CDR3 reads TGTGCCAGCAGTTACTCGATAACAGGGGGTGCCTACGAGCAGTACTTC. Encoded protein: CASSYSITGGAYEQYF.

Here the CDR3 reads CASSILAGGYGYTF. In DNA, the CDR3 is TGTGCCAGTAGTATCCTCGCAGGGGGCTATGGCTACACCTTC. This chain joins TRBV19 and TRBJ1-2; 7 nucleotides agree with TRBD1. This CDR3 contains 14 residues. The germline gives CDR1 LNHDA, CDR2 SQIVND (reference sequence). J gave up 4 bases and V 3 bases, and 5 bases lay outside the gene matches.

V and J are TRBV6-6 and TRBJ2-7, with TRBD2 as a possible D gene (7 bases). This CDR3 region has 14 residues. V was clipped by 6 bases and J by 5 bases, with 17 bases between them. The germline V gene has CDR1 MNHNY and CDR2 SVGAGI (reference sequence). The CDR3 sequence: CASSQLGGPDEQYF. Written as DNA, the CDR3 is TGTGCCAGCAGCCAACTGGGGGGGCCAGACGAGCAGTACTTC.

This clone was observed once. The rearrangement uses TRBV29-1 and TRBJ1-2; D not resolved. CDR3 length equals 12 residues. V was clipped by 4 bases and J by 6 bases, with 12 bases between them. Germline CDR1 reads SQVTM; CDR2 reads ANQGSEA. DNA of the CDR3: TGCAGCGTTGGACGCGGAGAACATGGCTACACCTTC. Amino acid sequence: CSVGRGEHGYTF.

To note about this clone: The same CDR3 arises from other DNA sequences in this sample as well. The chain joins TRBV6-5 to TRBJ1-3; D unresolved. This CDR3 is 12 amino acids long. V gave up 5 bases and J gave up 1 base, with 3 bases separating them. Germline V CDR1 and CDR2: MNHEY, SVGAGI. CDR3 bases: TGTGCCAGCAGTCCGTCTGGAAACACCATATATTTT. It codes for CASSPSGNTIYF.

There are a few counts of this clone. The chain links TRBV19 to TRBJ2-7, with D perhaps TRBD1 (6 bases). The CDR3 consists of 14 residues. V dropped 4 bases and J dropped 6 bases, with 16 bases sitting between them. Germline assignment: CDR1 LNHDA and CDR2 SQIVND (reference sequence). This CDR3 reads CASSKTGLSVEQYF. The CDR3 DNA sequence: TGTGCCAGTAGTAAGACAGGTCTTTCAGTCGAGCAGTACTTC.

J is TRBJ2-5 and V is TRBV5-1; TRBD1 matches at 7 bases. Germline V gene lookup returns CDR1 SGHRS and CDR2 YFSETQ. CDR3 size: 15 residues. Unmatched junction bases numbered 7, after V lost 4 bases and J lost 1 base. The DNA of the CDR3 is TGCGCCAGCAGCCTGGGACAGATAAGCCAAGAGACCCAGTACTTC. This sequence encodes CASSLGQISQETQYF.

The J gene is TRBJ1-1, the V gene TRBV6-1; 8 bases agree with TRBD1. This CDR3 has 14 residues. With 5 bases clipped from V and 1 base from J, the junction kept 3 bases outside the gene matches. Germline values: CDR1 MNHNS, CDR2 SASEGT. Written as DNA, the CDR3 is TGTGCCAGCAGTCAGGGACAGGAGAACACTGAAGCTTTCTTT. Its translation: CASSQGQENTEAFF.

The rearrangement links TRBV19 to TRBJ1-1, with a possible D match to TRBD1 (6 bases). Trimming removed 7 bases at V and 5 bases at J, with 20 bases between. Germline CDR1 and CDR2: LNHDA and SQIVND (reference sequence). The CDR3 has 15 amino acids. CDR3 protein: CASTVIQGRRTEAFF. The CDR3 DNA sequence: TGTGCCAGTACCGTAATACAGGGACGGCGGACTGAAGCTTTCTTT.

The chain employs TRBV7-2 and TRBJ1-1, with D unresolved. CDR1 and CDR2 (germline): SGHTA, FQGNSA. Trimming removed 1 base from V and 10 bases from J, with 13 bases in between. The CDR3 has 13 amino acids. The CDR3 DNA reads TGTGCCAGCAGCTTAGACGGGTACAAAGGAGCTTTCTTT. Amino acid sequence: CASSLDGYKGAFF. Full variable domain (remainder filled in from reference TRBV7-2 and TRBJ1-1): GAGVSQSPSNKVTEKGKDVELRCDPISGHTALYWYRQSLGQGLEFLIYFQGNSAPDKSGLPSDRFSAERTGGSVSTLTIQRTQQEDSAVYLCASSLDGYKGAFFGQGTRLTVV.

In its sample, this clone was seen once. This sequence joins TRBV6-5 and TRBJ2-7, with TRBD2 matching 8 bases. CDR1 is MNHEY, CDR2 SVGAGI, per germline. Unmatched junction bases numbered 4, after V lost 0 bases and J lost 3 bases. The CDR3 has 15 amino acids. Here the CDR3 reads CASSYSALAGYEQYF. In nucleotides, the CDR3 is TGTGCCAGCAGTTACTCGGCGCTAGCGGGCTACGAGCAGTACTTC.